The 27 T cell receptor beta chains below all came from one sample that was sequenced in a study of OX40 agonist ivuxolimab in advanced cancers. Some clones are missing from TCRdb's copy, which holds only in-frame ones; the method was immunoSEQ multiplex PCR. The table lists about 60,000 clones, around four fifths of them singletons, with about 2.5% in the top ten. Here the sequenced sample was CD4+ or CD8+ T cells sorted from blood, taken in a trial of the OX40 agonist ivuxolimab. These receptors were taken from an adult with an advanced solid tumor such as melanoma, head and neck, liver or kidney cancer.

This chain uses TRBV18 with TRBJ2-2; 7 nucleotides match TRBD1. Trimming removed 2 bases from V and 1 base from J; junction bases left unmatched: 1. Germline V CDR1 and CDR2: KGHSH, LQKENI. This CDR3 has 15 residues. In DNA, the CDR3 is TGTGCCAGCTCACCAAGGACAGGGAACACCGGGGAGCTGTTTTTT. Encoded protein: CASSPRTGNTGELFF.

The chain couples TRBV14 to TRBJ2-5, with 10 bases fitting TRBD2. The J call may be mistaken, given a closer DNA end match to TRBJ2-7. This CDR3 spans 19 amino acids. Looked up from germline, CDR1 is SGHDN and CDR2 is FVKESK. In DNA form, the CDR3 reads TGTGCCAGCAGCCAAGATATAGTTGGAGCGGGAGGGGGTGTCTACGAGCAGTACTTC. Its protein is CASSQDIVGAGGGVYEQYF.

The sample holds a few counts of this clone. This sequence joins TRBV30 and TRBJ2-3; the D gene is possibly TRBD2 (6 bases). The CDR3 is 14 amino acids. V lost 6 bases to trimming and J lost 3 bases, with 16 bases between them. Per the germline V gene, CDR1 is GTSNPN and CDR2 is SVGIG (reference sequence). This chain's CDR3 is CACKSEGLTDTQYF. Here the CDR3 DNA reads TGTGCCTGCAAATCCGAGGGACTTACAGATACGCAGTATTTT.

The chain carries TRBV27 and TRBJ2-7; 10 positions match TRBD1. The germline gives CDR1 MNHEY, CDR2 SMNVEV (reference sequence). CDR3 length: 14 residues. After removal of 4 bases from V and 6 bases from J, the junction contained 6 bases not matched to a gene. CDR3 sequence: CASSSTGTGVEQYF. CDR3 nucleotides: TGTGCCAGCAGTTCAACCGGGACAGGGGTCGAGCAGTACTTC.

The genes are TRBV28 and TRBJ2-5; TRBD2 matches at 7 bases. The CDR3 has 15 residues. The germline V gene has CDR1 MDHEN and CDR2 SYDVKM. V shed 2 bases, J shed 1 base, and the junction held 4 bases outside the gene matches. The CDR3 region has the DNA TGTGCCAGCAGTTTAGATCTAGCGGTCCAAGAGACCCAGTACTTC. This translates into CASSLDLAVQETQYF.

The V and J genes are TRBV1 and TRBJ1-1. TRBV1 is labeled a pseudogene. The CDR3 extends over 15 amino acids. CDR3 nucleotides: TGCACCAGCAGCTCGGACCTCGGGGATAACACTGAAGCTTTCTTT. It yields the protein CTSSSDLGDNTEAFF.

This rearrangement joins TRBV5-1 to TRBJ2-5; 7 bases are a match to TRBD1. The CDR3 covers 15 residues. Germline CDR1 SGHRS, CDR2 YFSETQ. V lost 4 bases to trimming and J lost 5 bases; unmatched junction nucleotides: 11. In DNA, the CDR3 is TGCGCCAGCAGCGGGACAGATTTTATTGAGGAGACCCAGTACTTC. Translated, it gives CASSGTDFIEETQYF.

The chain links TRBV4-2 to TRBJ2-7; D uncertain. Trimming removed 0 bases at V and 2 bases at J, with 11 bases between. CDR3 length: 15 residues. CDR1 and CDR2 (germline): LGHNA, YNFKEQ. The CDR3 region has the DNA TGTGCCAGCAGCCAAGATTTAGACGGTCCCTACGAGCAGTACTTC. This translates into CASSQDLDGPYEQYF.

The V call is TRBV5-4, the J call TRBJ1-2; 10 nucleotides agree with TRBD1. This CDR3 has 13 amino acids. Germline V gene data show CDR1 as SGHNT and CDR2 as YYREEE (reference sequence). Trimming at V came to 9 bases and at J to 10 bases, leaving 12 bases not matched to a gene. The CDR3 loop reads CATGGQGNLDYTF. The CDR3 DNA is TGTGCCACCGGGGGACAGGGGAATTTGGACTACACCTTC.

This clone was seen once. V and J are TRBV5-4 and TRBJ2-5; 7 bases are a match to TRBD1. CDR3 length: 14 residues. The junction had 6 bases not matched to a gene; V was cut back by 5 bases and J by 2 bases. The V gene's germline CDR1 is SGHNT and CDR2 YYREEE (reference sequence). DNA of the CDR3: TGTGCCAGCAGATCCCCGGGACAGCAAGAGACCCAGTACTTC. Translated, it gives CASRSPGQQETQYF. The full variable domain, rest sourced from reference TRBV5-4 and TRBJ2-5, is ETGVTQSPTHLIKTRGQQVTLRCSSQSGHNTVSWYQQALGQGPQFIFQYYREEENGRGNFPPRFSGLQFPNYSSELNVNALELDDSALYLCASRSPGQQETQYFGPGTRLLVL.

The chain is built from TRBV4-2 and TRBJ2-1; D remains ambiguous. The CDR3 contains 14 residues. Germline V gene lookup returns CDR1 LGHNA and CDR2 YNFKEQ. The germline V and J ends were trimmed by 1 base and 11 bases, with 15 bases remaining between them. As DNA, the CDR3 is TGTGCCAGCAGCCAAGTTGAATCCGGCCCTCAGCAGTTCTTC. As protein: CASSQVESGPQQFF.

The gene calls are TRBV19 and TRBJ1-2; TRBD1 matches at 7 bases. V lost 7 bases to trimming and J lost 4 bases; unmatched junction nucleotides: 9. Germline V gene sequence: CDR1 LNHDA, CDR2 SQIVND (reference sequence). The CDR3 is 14 residues long. The CDR3: CASTHRGSAYGYTF. The CDR3 bases are TGTGCCAGTACCCACAGGGGTTCAGCCTATGGCTACACCTTC.

The chain uses TRBV23-1 and TRBJ1-4; D is ambiguous. TRBV23-1 is sorted into the ORF group, with uncertain function. The CDR3 consists of 16 residues. Trimming left V 7 bases short and J 2 bases short, with 17 bases between. The CDR3 protein is CASNNNHEETNEKLFF. The CDR3 region has the DNA TGCGCCAGCAATAACAATCATGAGGAGACTAATGAAAAACTGTTTTTT.

The J gene is TRBJ2-5, the V gene TRBV27; D tentatively reads TRBD1 or TRBD2 (6 bases each). This CDR3 has 14 residues. Trimming stripped 1 base from V and 5 bases from J, with 11 bases between. Germline V gene lookup returns CDR1 MNHEY and CDR2 SMNVEV (reference sequence). The CDR3 nucleotides read TGTGCCAGCAGTTTATTACGGGGGCGGGAGACCCAGTACTTC. It is translated as CASSLLRGRETQYF.

The chain is built from TRBV15 and TRBJ2-2; weak D call: TRBD1 (6 bases). Germline V lookup: CDR1 LNHNV, CDR2 YYDKDF (reference sequence). This CDR3 comprises 15 residues. V shed 4 bases and J shed 2 bases, with 11 bases lying between them. The CDR3 reads CATSTGTPNTGELFF. The CDR3, as DNA: TGTGCCACCAGCACCGGGACACCAAACACCGGGGAGCTGTTTTTT.

DNA of the CDR3: TGTGCCAGCAGTCAGCCTTTTATCCAGACGGGGTTCGGGACGGCTGGAAACGAGCAGTACTTC. It yields the protein CASSQPFIQTGFGTAGNEQYF. This chain uses TRBV27 with TRBJ2-7, with D tentatively TRBD1 or TRBD2 (5 bases each). The CDR3 totals 21 residues. The V and J ends lost 5 bases and 5 bases respectively, with 37 bases between them. Per germline, CDR1 MNHEY and CDR2 SMNVEV (reference sequence).

The CDR3, as DNA: TGTGCCAGCAGTTTCCTAAGGGGTATGGAGACCCAGTACTTC. This gives the protein CASSFLRGMETQYF. The genes are TRBV28 and TRBJ2-5, with D possibly matching TRBD1 (5 bases). This CDR3 has 14 residues. V lost 3 bases to trimming and J lost 5 bases, with 13 bases between them. From germline, CDR1 is MDHEN and CDR2 SYDVKM.

This chain connects TRBV13 to TRBJ1-1; D gene unclear. The CDR3 spans 13 residues. The V and J ends lost 2 bases and 7 bases respectively, with 11 bases between them. Germline CDR1 PRHDT, CDR2 FYEKMQ (reference sequence). The CDR3 bases are TGTGCCAGCAGCTTACCCCGTAGGGTTGAAGCTTTCTTT. Translated, it gives CASSLPRRVEAFF.

The rearrangement joins TRBV27 to TRBJ2-1, with 8 positions matching TRBD1. The length of the CDR3 is 15 residues. The J segment lost 1 base and the V segment lost 7 bases, leaving 6 bases of the junction unmatched. From germline, CDR1 is MNHEY and CDR2 SMNVEV (reference sequence). CDR3 bases: TGTGCCAGCACCGATACAGGGGGGTCCTACAATGAGCAGTTCTTC. Translation gives CASTDTGGSYNEQFF.

The V gene is TRBV7-9, the J gene TRBJ1-6; possible D gene TRBD1, 6 bases. The CDR3 is 16 amino acids. CDR1 SEHNR and CDR2 FQNEAQ come from the germline V gene (reference sequence). With 3 bases removed from V and 1 base from J, the gap between germline ends came to 10 bases. CDR3 coding DNA: TGTGCCAGCAGCTTCAGCAGGGGATCCTATAATTCACCCCTCCACTTT. Its protein product is CASSFSRGSYNSPLHF.

The chain couples TRBV19 to TRBJ2-2; D unresolved. Trimming removed 1 base from V and 1 base from J, with 4 bases in between. The CDR3 covers 14 residues. Germline lookup yields CDR1 LNHDA and CDR2 SQIVND (reference sequence). The CDR3 DNA follows: TGTGCCAGTAGTATAGGACAGAACACCGGGGAGCTGTTTTTT. It codes for CASSIGQNTGELFF.

The chain is built from TRBV5-6 and TRBJ1-5; TRBD1 matches at 9 bases. There are 14 residues in the CDR3. Germline CDR1 reads SGHDT; CDR2 reads YYEEEE. After removal of 3 bases from V and 7 bases from J, the junction contained 5 bases not matched to a gene. The CDR3 loop is CASSSTGGSQPQHF. The CDR3 nucleotides read TGTGCCAGCAGCTCGACAGGGGGTAGCCAGCCCCAGCATTTT.

The chain joins TRBV4-1 to TRBJ2-7; 8 nucleotides align to TRBD2. The CDR3 is made up of 15 amino acids. Per the germline V gene, CDR1 is MGHRA and CDR2 is YSYEKL. The trim removed 4 bases at V and 2 bases at J, leaving 7 bases unmatched. CDR3 nucleotide sequence: TGCGCCAGCAGCCTCGAGGGGGGACTAGCCTACGAGCAGTACTTC. Translated, it gives CASSLEGGLAYEQYF.

This clone was detected once. J is TRBJ2-4 and V is TRBV7-2; D remains unclear. Germline V gene sequence: CDR1 SGHTA, CDR2 FQGNSA. CDR3 size: 12 residues. Trimming took off 1 base at V and 7 bases at J, with 5 bases between the two ends. This CDR3 is CASSLVRNIQYF. The DNA for the CDR3 is TGTGCCAGCAGCTTAGTGCGTAACATTCAGTACTTC.

V and J are TRBV6-5 and TRBJ2-7; tentatively, D is TRBD1 (5 bases). Germline-derived CDR1 and CDR2 are MNHEY and SVGAGI. With 2 bases removed from V and 1 base from J, the gap between germline ends came to 15 bases. This CDR3 contains 16 residues. This chain's CDR3 is CASSYQGFPNSYEQYF. CDR3 nucleotide sequence: TGTGCCAGCAGTTACCAGGGTTTCCCCAATTCCTACGAGCAGTACTTC.

The V gene is TRBV5-1, the J gene TRBJ2-3; TRBD2 matches 7 bases. This CDR3 comprises 16 residues. Germline V gene data show CDR1 as SGHRS and CDR2 as YFSETQ. J lost 4 bases, V lost 3 bases, and 11 bases had no gene match. CDR3 residues: CASSSDGGSPADTQYF. For the CDR3, the DNA is TGCGCCAGCAGCTCGGACGGCGGGAGCCCCGCAGATACGCAGTATTTT. Using reference TRBV5-1 and TRBJ2-3 for the parts outside the CDR3, the full variable domain is KAGVTQTPRYLIKTRGQQVTLSCSPISGHRSVSWYQQTPGQGLQFLFEYFSETQRNKGNFPGRFSGRQFSNSRSEMNVSTLELGDSALYLCASSSDGGSPADTQYFGPGTRLTVL.

The rearrangement links TRBV19 to TRBJ2-1, with D unresolved. V was trimmed by 6 bases and J by 4 bases, leaving 13 bases between them. The germline V gene encodes CDR1 LNHDA and CDR2 SQIVND (reference sequence). The CDR3 is 14 residues long. DNA for the CDR3: TGTGCCAGTAGCCCTGGACGTCGATACAATGAGCAGTTCTTC. Translated: CASSPGRRYNEQFF.